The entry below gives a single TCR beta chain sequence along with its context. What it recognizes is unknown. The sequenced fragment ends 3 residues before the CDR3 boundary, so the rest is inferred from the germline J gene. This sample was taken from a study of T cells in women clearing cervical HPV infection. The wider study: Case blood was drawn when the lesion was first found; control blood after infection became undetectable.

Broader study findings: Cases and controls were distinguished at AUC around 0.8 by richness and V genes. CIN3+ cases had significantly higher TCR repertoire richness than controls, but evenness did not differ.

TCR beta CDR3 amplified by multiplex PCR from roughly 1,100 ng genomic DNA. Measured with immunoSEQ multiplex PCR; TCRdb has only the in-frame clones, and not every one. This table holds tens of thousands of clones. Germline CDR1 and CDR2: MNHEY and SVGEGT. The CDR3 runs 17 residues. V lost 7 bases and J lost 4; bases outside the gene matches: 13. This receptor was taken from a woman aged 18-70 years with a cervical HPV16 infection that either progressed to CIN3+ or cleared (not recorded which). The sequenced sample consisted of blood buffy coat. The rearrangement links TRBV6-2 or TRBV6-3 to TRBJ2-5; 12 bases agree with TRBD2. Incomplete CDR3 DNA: TGTGCCAGCACCTTAAACCTAGCGGGGGGGCAGCGAGAGACC. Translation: CASTLNLAGGQRET. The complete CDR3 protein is CASTLNLAGGQRETQYF.